The following is a T cell receptor (beta chain) sequence with its context. Measured with immunoSEQ multiplex PCR; TCRdb has only the in-frame clones, and not every one. The data show about 40,000 clones, with about 85% seen just once and roughly 4.8% held by the top ten. V was pared by 2 bases and J by 6 bases, with 11 bases between. Germline values: CDR1 LNHDA, CDR2 SQIVND (reference sequence). CDR3 length equals 14 residues. This sample stems from a study of blood T cell repertoires in COVID-19. The sequence was collected from a man aged 55 to 70 with COVID-19, enrolled during active disease. Input material: peripheral blood. The rearrangement uses TRBV19 and TRBJ1-5; D might be TRBD1 (6 bases). The CDR3 DNA is TGTGCCAGTAGTATAAGTCCAGGGGCTCAGCCCCAGCATTTT. Amino acid sequence: CASSISPGAQPQHF.